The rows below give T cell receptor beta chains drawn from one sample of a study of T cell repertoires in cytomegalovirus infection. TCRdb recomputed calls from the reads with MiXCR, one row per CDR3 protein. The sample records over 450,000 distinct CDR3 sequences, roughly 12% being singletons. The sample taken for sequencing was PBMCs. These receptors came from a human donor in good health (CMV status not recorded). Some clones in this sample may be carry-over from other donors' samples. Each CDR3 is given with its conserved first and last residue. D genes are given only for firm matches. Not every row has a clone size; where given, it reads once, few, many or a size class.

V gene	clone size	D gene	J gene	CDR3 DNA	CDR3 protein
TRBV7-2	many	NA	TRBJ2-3	TGTGCCAGCAGCTTAGCGCTGAGACTCACAGATACGCAGTATTTT	CASSLALRLTDTQYF
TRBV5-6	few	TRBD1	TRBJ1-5	TGTGCCAGCAGCTTGGGGGACAGCTTCGGCCAGCCCCAGCATTTT	CASSLGDSFGQPQHF
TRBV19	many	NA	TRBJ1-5	TGTGCCAGTAAGGCAGACCGCAATCAGCCCCAGCATTTT	CASKADRNQPQHF
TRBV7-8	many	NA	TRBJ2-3	TGTGCCAGCAGCCTCGGGACCCAACGGGGAGATACGCAGTATTTT	CASSLGTQRGDTQYF
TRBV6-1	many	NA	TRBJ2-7	TGTGCCAGCAGTGCGGGGAACTACGAGCAGTACTTC	CASSAGNYEQYF
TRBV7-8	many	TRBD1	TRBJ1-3	TGTGCCAGCAGCACGCGGGACAGGGAATGGTTCTCTGGAAACACCATATATTTT	CASSTRDREWFSGNTIYF
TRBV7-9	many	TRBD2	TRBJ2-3	TGTGCCAGCAGGCTCACTAGCGGGGGTAACACAGATACGCAGTATTTT	CASRLTSGGNTDTQYF
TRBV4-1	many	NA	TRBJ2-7	TGCGCCAGCAGCCAAGTGGACGGCTCCTACGAGCAGTACTTC	CASSQVDGSYEQYF
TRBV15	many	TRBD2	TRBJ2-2	TGTGCCACCAGCCCGGGACTAACAAGAGCGTCAGCTGTAGGTCCCGGCGGGGAGCTGTTTTTT	CATSPGLTRASAVGPGGELFF
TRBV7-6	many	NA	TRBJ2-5	TGTGCCAGCAGCTTAGCTGTGAGGGGGAGAGAGACCCAGTACTTC	CASSLAVRGRETQYF
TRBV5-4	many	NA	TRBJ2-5	TGTGCCAGCAGTCGAAACAGGGACCAAGAGACCCAGTACTTC	CASSRNRDQETQYF
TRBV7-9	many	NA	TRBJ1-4	TGTGCCAGCAGCTTACAAGGTGTGCGGACAACTAATGAAAAACTGTTTTTT	CASSLQGVRTTNEKLFF
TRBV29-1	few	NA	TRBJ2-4	TGCAGCGTTGAAAAGGGGGGCTTAGACATTCAGTACTTC	CSVEKGGLDIQYF
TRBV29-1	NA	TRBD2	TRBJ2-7	TGCAGCGGCTCGACTAGCGGGAGCTACGAGCAGTACTTC	CSGSTSGSYEQYF
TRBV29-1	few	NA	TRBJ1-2	TGCAGCGTTGGAGGGACCAACTATGGCTACACCTTC	CSVGGTNYGYTF
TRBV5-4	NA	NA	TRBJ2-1	TGTGCCAGCAGCAGGACAGCTGACAATGAGCAGTTCTTC	CASSRTADNEQFF
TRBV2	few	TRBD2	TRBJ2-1	TGTGCCAGCACTCTCAGCGGGAGCACTTTCAATGAGCAGTTCTTC	CASTLSGSTFNEQFF
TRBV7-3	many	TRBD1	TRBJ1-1	TGTGCCAGCAGCTCCGGACAGGGGGTTGAAGCTTTCTTT	CASSSGQGVEAFF
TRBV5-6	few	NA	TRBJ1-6	TGTGCCAGCAGCTCCCTGATGAGGGCAGGGGTTCGTTCACCCCTCCACTTT	CASSSLMRAGVRSPLHF
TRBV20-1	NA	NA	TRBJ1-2	TGCAGTGCTAGTAGGGTTCGCGGCTACACCTTC	CSASRVRGYTF
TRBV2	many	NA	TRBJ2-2	TGTGCCAGCACGGCAATCGCGACCGGGGAGCTGTTTTTT	CASTAIATGELFF
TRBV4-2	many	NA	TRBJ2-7	TGTGCCAGCAGCCAAGAATCGCGGGGGACAGTGCAGTACTTC	CASSQESRGTVQYF
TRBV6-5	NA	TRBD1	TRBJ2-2	TGTGCCAGCAGCGCAACCGGACAGGGGTCCGGGGAGCTGTTTTTT	CASSATGQGSGELFF
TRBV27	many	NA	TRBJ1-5	TGTGCCAGCAGGAGGAGGGAAAATCAGCCCCAGCATTTT	CASRRRENQPQHF
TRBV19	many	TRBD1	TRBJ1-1	TGTGCCAGTCGGGGGACAGGCAGCATAAACGTGAACACTGAAGCTTTCTTT	CASRGTGSINVNTEAFF
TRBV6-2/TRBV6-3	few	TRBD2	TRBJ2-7	TGTGCCAGCAGTACCACTAGCGGGAGGGCCCTGAGGAACGAGCAGTACTTC	CASSTTSGRALRNEQYF
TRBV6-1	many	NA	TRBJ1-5	TGTGGGGCCGGAGAATCCAATCAGCCCCAGCATTTT	CGAGESNQPQHF
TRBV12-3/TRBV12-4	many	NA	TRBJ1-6	TGTGCCTGCCGATGGATGAAGAATTCACCCCTCCACTTT	CACRWMKNSPLHF
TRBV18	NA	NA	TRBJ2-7	TGTGCCAGCTCACTCGGGCCCGGACCCCACGAGCAGTACTTC	CASSLGPGPHEQYF
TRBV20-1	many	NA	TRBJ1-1	TGCAGTGCTACGGATTACACTGAAGCTTTCTTT	CSATDYTEAFF
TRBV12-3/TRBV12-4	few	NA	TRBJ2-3	TGTGCCAGCACCCCCACCCGGTCGGATACGCAGTATTTT	CASTPTRSDTQYF
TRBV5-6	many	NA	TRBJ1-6	TGTGCCAGCAGCTTGGGGACCGGATGGTCACCCCTCCACTTT	CASSLGTGWSPLHF
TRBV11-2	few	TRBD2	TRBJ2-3	TGTGCCAGCAGCTTAGTGGGGTCTAGCGGAGGAGCGGATACGCAGTATTTT	CASSLVGSSGGADTQYF
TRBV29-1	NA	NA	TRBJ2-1	TGCAGCGTTTGGGCCTTCTCCTACAATGAGCAGTTCTTC	CSVWAFSYNEQFF
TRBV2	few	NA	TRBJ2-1	TGTGCCAGCAATCGTAGATACAATGAGCAGTTCTTC	CASNRRYNEQFF
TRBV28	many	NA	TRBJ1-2	TGTGCCAGCAGTTTAAACGAACCGGACAGATTTTATGGCTACACCTTC	CASSLNEPDRFYGYTF
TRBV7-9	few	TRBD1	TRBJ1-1	TGTGCCAGCAGCTTAACTCGTCCGCCACAGGGGTTGAACACTGAAGCTTTCTTT	CASSLTRPPQGLNTEAFF
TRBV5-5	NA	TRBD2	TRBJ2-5	TGTGCCAGCGGGTCGTGGGCTAGCGGTGGAGAGACCCAGTACTTC	CASGSWASGGETQYF
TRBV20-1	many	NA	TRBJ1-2	TGCAGTGCTTGGTCAGGAGCCTACTATGGCTACACCTTC	CSAWSGAYYGYTF
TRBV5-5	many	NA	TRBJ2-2	TGTGCCAGCAGTCACACGGCCGGGGAGCTGTTTTTT	CASSHTAGELFF
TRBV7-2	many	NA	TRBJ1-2	TGTGCCAGCAGCGCCCACCTTGACTTAGCTAACTATGGCTACACCTTC	CASSAHLDLANYGYTF
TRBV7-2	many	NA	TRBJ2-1	TGTGCCAGCGCCCTAGTCTTCTACAATGAGCAGTTCTTC	CASALVFYNEQFF
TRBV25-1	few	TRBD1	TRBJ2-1	TGTGCCAGCAGCCACGGACAGGGTGCCTACAATGAGCAGTTCTTC	CASSHGQGAYNEQFF
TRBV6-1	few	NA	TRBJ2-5	TGTGCCAGCACCCCACCGCCCGAAGCCTCCCGCTGGGAGACCCAGTACTTC	CASTPPPEASRWETQYF
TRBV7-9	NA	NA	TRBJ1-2	TGTGCCAGCAGCTTAGCTTTTGGGGGCGCAGGGTCCGGCTACACCTTC	CASSLAFGGAGSGYTF